This is a list of T cell receptor beta chains from one sample in a study of identical twins. TCRdb independently ran MiXCR on the 5' RACE reads; one entry per CDR3 protein. The repertoire includes 450,000 or so distinct CDR3 sequences, around a sixth of them detected once, and around 12% sits in the top ten. The sample comprised naive T cells sorted from blood. The receptors originated from a man aged 45-60 years in good health. CDR3s include the opening cysteine and the closing phenylalanine or tryptophan. Each record gives: V gene, J gene, D gene, clone size, CDR3 DNA, CDR3 protein. The D gene is left open where the match is weak. The listing skips clone size in some rows; elsewhere it reads once, few, many or a size class.

TRBV6-5	TRBJ2-7	NA	many	TGTGCCAGCAGTTACTCGAACACGGGTTCCTACGAGCAGTACTTC	CASSYSNTGSYEQYF
TRBV12-3/TRBV12-4	TRBJ1-4	TRBD1	NA	TGTGCCAGCAGCCTAGGGACAGGGATCTTTGAAAAACTGTTTTTT	CASSLGTGIFEKLFF
TRBV28	TRBJ1-2	NA	many	TGTGCCAGCAGTTTAGGACAGTCCTATGGCTACACCTTC	CASSLGQSYGYTF
TRBV5-6	TRBJ2-6	NA	few	TGTGCCAGCAGCTTGTGGACACGGACCTCGCTTTCTGGGGCCAACGTCCTGACTTTC	CASSLWTRTSLSGANVLTF
TRBV7-6	TRBJ2-1	TRBD2	NA	TGTGCCAGCAGCCAGACTAGCGGGAGGCTTGAGCAGTTCTTC	CASSQTSGRLEQFF
TRBV28	TRBJ2-1	NA	few	TGTGCCAGCAGTAGGGCGGAAGGAGCTAGGAGTGAGCAGTTCTTC	CASSRAEGARSEQFF
TRBV29-1	TRBJ2-7	TRBD1	many	TGCAGCGTTGAGGGACAGGGGGGCAAAATCTACGAGCAGTACTTC	CSVEGQGGKIYEQYF
TRBV5-1	TRBJ2-3	NA	NA	TGCGCCAGCAGCTCCTTGCGGGACCGCCCAGATACGCAGTATTTT	CASSSLRDRPDTQYF
TRBV5-1	TRBJ1-1	NA	many	TGCGCCAGCAGCTTCGAGGGGGGCGTAACTGAAGCTTTCTTT	CASSFEGGVTEAFF
TRBV6-2/TRBV6-3	TRBJ2-6	NA	NA	TGTGCCAGCACCTTGGCTGGCTCTGGGGCCAACGTCCTGACTTTC	CASTLAGSGANVLTF
TRBV5-5	TRBJ2-4	NA	NA	TGTGCCAGCAGCTTGATTGGCAGGGGAAACATTCAGTACTTC	CASSLIGRGNIQYF
TRBV29-1	TRBJ1-1	NA	NA	TGCAGCGTTGGGAGACAGTCGAACACTGAAGCTTTCTTT	CSVGRQSNTEAFF
TRBV3-1	TRBJ2-1	NA	many	TGTGCCAGCAGCCAAGATCGGCGTTTGTCTGGAAACAATGAGCAGTTCTTC	CASSQDRRLSGNNEQFF
TRBV11-2	TRBJ2-1	TRBD2	many	TGTGCCAGCAGCTACAGAGGGACTAGCGGGGGGTCCTACAATGAGCAGTTCTTC	CASSYRGTSGGSYNEQFF
TRBV12-3/TRBV12-4	TRBJ1-1	NA	NA	TGTGCCAGCAGTGATGCGGTTGCTGAAGCTTTCTTT	CASSDAVAEAFF
TRBV5-1	TRBJ2-1	TRBD1	many	TGCGCCAGCAGCCCTAGACAGGGGCGGTTCTTC	CASSPRQGRFF
TRBV5-1	TRBJ2-5	NA	few	TGCGCCAGCAGCGGGGCGGGGGCCCACGGGGAGACCCAGTACTTC	CASSGAGAHGETQYF
TRBV12-3/TRBV12-4	TRBJ1-6	NA	many	TGTGCCAGCAGCCGATGGACCTCACCCCTCCACTTT	CASSRWTSPLHF
TRBV6-1	TRBJ1-6	TRBD1	few	TGTGCCAGCAGAAGACAGGGGGTGGTAGATTCACCCCTCCACTTT	CASRRQGVVDSPLHF
TRBV28	TRBJ1-3	NA	many	TGTGCCAGCAGACTGAGCGGACTAAGCTCTGGAAACACCATATATTTT	CASRLSGLSSGNTIYF
TRBV28	TRBJ2-5	NA	NA	TGTGCCAGCTCGTCGGGACGGGAGACCCAGTACTTC	CASSSGRETQYF
TRBV4-1	TRBJ1-6	TRBD1	NA	TGCGCCAGCAGCCAAGAATCAGGACAGGGATCACCCCTCCACTTT	CASSQESGQGSPLHF
TRBV29-1	TRBJ2-3	NA	NA	TGCAGCGTTGAGGGGGTCAGTAGTCGGAGCACAGATACGCAGTATTTT	CSVEGVSSRSTDTQYF
TRBV4-3	TRBJ2-2	NA	NA	TGCGCCAGCAGCCAAGATCCCGGGAGTACGAACACCGGGGAGCTGTTTTTT	CASSQDPGSTNTGELFF
TRBV5-1	TRBJ2-3	TRBD2	many	TGCGCCAGCAGCCCGGGACTAGCGGGAGGTAACACAGATACGCAGTATTTT	CASSPGLAGGNTDTQYF
TRBV3-1	TRBJ2-7	NA	few	TGTGCCAGCAGCCAGGGTCTAGCGCCCTTCTACGAGCAGTACTTC	CASSQGLAPFYEQYF
TRBV5-1	TRBJ2-1	NA	many	TGCGCCAGCAGCTTGGGACAGGCTAAATACAATGAGCAGTTCTTC	CASSLGQAKYNEQFF
TRBV7-2	TRBJ2-7	NA	many	TGTGCCAGCAGCCGATTGGGGACGGACGAATACTACGAGCAGTACTTC	CASSRLGTDEYYEQYF
TRBV20-1	TRBJ1-2	TRBD1	few	TGCAGTGCTAGGGTACCTGGGACAGGCTTTACTAACTATGGCTACACCTTC	CSARVPGTGFTNYGYTF
TRBV29-1	TRBJ2-1	TRBD2	many	TGCAGCGTTCTGCCTAGCGGGCGTCTCAATGAGCAGTTCTTC	CSVLPSGRLNEQFF
TRBV7-3	TRBJ2-3	NA	NA	TGTGCCAGCAGTAGAACCGGGTCTCGCACAGATACGCAGTATTTT	CASSRTGSRTDTQYF
TRBV24-1	TRBJ2-1	TRBD2	NA	TGTGCCACCAGTGATTTTGGGGCGGGAGTTTACAATGAGCAGTTCTTC	CATSDFGAGVYNEQFF
TRBV20-1	TRBJ2-5	TRBD2	NA	TGCAGTGCGCTGGAGCGGGAGTACAGGGAAACCCAGTACTTC	CSALEREYRETQYF
TRBV7-9	TRBJ2-3	NA	NA	TGTGCCAGCAGCGAAACTGTCCTAGCACTGCTTTTT	CASSETVLALLF
TRBV6-1	TRBJ2-7	TRBD2	NA	TGTGCCAGCAGCTCGCCCGGGACTACTAGTTTGCGGCAGTACTTC	CASSSPGTTSLRQYF
TRBV6-1	TRBJ2-3	NA	NA	TGTGCCAGCAGGCCCGCAGGGGGCACAGATACGCAGTATTTT	CASRPAGGTDTQYF
TRBV6-2/TRBV6-3	TRBJ1-1	TRBD1	few	TGTGCCAGCAGCCGCGGACAGGCGGTAGGCACTGAAGCTTTCTTT	CASSRGQAVGTEAFF
TRBV18	TRBJ1-3	NA	many	TGTGCCAGCTCACCACTCGCAGTCCTTGGAAACACCATATATTTT	CASSPLAVLGNTIYF
TRBV4-3	TRBJ1-1	NA	few	TGCGCCAGCAGCCAGACCGGGACGAGAGCTTTCTTT	CASSQTGTRAFF
TRBV4-2	TRBJ2-3	NA	many	NA	CASSQVGTGIYF
TRBV6-6	TRBJ2-7	TRBD2	many	TGTGCCAGCCTGAGTGGCGGGGGGTACGAGCAGTACTTC	CASLSGGGYEQYF
TRBV20-1	TRBJ1-6	TRBD1	NA	TGCAGTGCCCCTCAGGGGGTCAGTAATTCACCCCTCCACTTT	CSAPQGVSNSPLHF
TRBV25-1	TRBJ2-2	NA	NA	TGTGCCAGCAGTGGGGGGGCTCGGGAGCTGTTTTTT	CASSGGARELFF
TRBV12-3/TRBV12-4	TRBJ2-1	NA	NA	TGTGCCAGCAGTTTTAATCGGCTCTCCTTCTACAATGAGCAGTTCTTC	CASSFNRLSFYNEQFF
TRBV9	TRBJ1-1	NA	NA	TGTGCCAGCAGCGTGTACAGGGATACTGAAGCTTTCTTT	CASSVYRDTEAFF
TRBV29-1	TRBJ2-5	TRBD1	NA	TGCAGCGTTGAGGTCAGGACAGGGATCGAGACCCAGTACTTC	CSVEVRTGIETQYF
TRBV7-2	TRBJ2-1	TRBD2	NA	TGTGCCAGCAGCTTAGCGTATCCCGGGACTAGCGGGGCGGAGGAGCAGTTCTTC	CASSLAYPGTSGAEEQFF
TRBV7-7	TRBJ2-7	NA	NA	TGTGCCAGCAGCTTATCCGAGGGGGGCGAGCAGTACTTC	CASSLSEGGEQYF
TRBV28	TRBJ1-5	TRBD1	NA	TGTGCCAGCGGGCCGACTAGGGGGCTCGGTCAGCCCCAGCATTTT	CASGPTRGLGQPQHF
TRBV5-1	TRBJ2-7	NA	many	TGCGCCAGCAGCCCTGGGACAACTACCTACGAGCAGTACTTC	CASSPGTTTYEQYF
TRBV7-2	TRBJ2-4	TRBD2	many	TGTGCCAGCAGCTCCCGGGAGGTCAAAAACATTCAGTACTTC	CASSSREVKNIQYF
TRBV20-1	TRBJ2-7	NA	NA	TGCAGTGCTAGTGGGGGACTCCACCCGACCTCCTACGAGCAGTACTTC	CSASGGLHPTSYEQYF
TRBV28	TRBJ1-1	NA	NA	TGTGCCAGCACACAACCTGAGGGGTCTGAAGCTTTCTTT	CASTQPEGSEAFF